The rows below give T cell receptor beta chains drawn from one sample of a study of T cells in Graves' hyperthyroidism and ophthalmopathy. TCRdb analysed the multiplex PCR reads with MiXCR anew, one entry per CDR3 protein. This table holds roughly 380,000 distinct CDR3 sequences, approximately 12% found once. Sequences were obtained from blood. These receptors all come from a man younger than 45 with Graves' hyperthyroidism that later progressed to Graves' ophthalmopathy. Both conserved end residues are part of each CDR3. Each record gives: clone size, V gene, D gene, J gene, CDR3 DNA, CDR3 protein. D genes are given only for firm matches. Size tells how often a clone was seen (once, few, many) or the class of an expanded clone, and some rows leave it out.

many	TRBV6-1	TRBD1	TRBJ1-2	TGTGCCAGCAGTGATTATGGACAGGGCTACTATGGCTACACCTTC	CASSDYGQGYYGYTF
many	TRBV2	-	TRBJ1-4	TGTGCCAGCAGTGACCCGGTCCCGGGTGGTGAAAAACTGTTTTTT	CASSDPVPGGEKLFF
many	TRBV7-8	TRBD1	TRBJ1-2	TGTGCCAGCAGCTTTCGGACAGGGGATGAGGATGGCTACACCTTC	CASSFRTGDEDGYTF
few	TRBV20-1	-	TRBJ1-5	TGCAGTGCTAGAGAAACGAATGCTGGGCAGCCCCAGCATTTT	CSARETNAGQPQHF
few	TRBV6-2/TRBV6-3	-	TRBJ2-1	TGTGCCAGCAGTTACGGCCCCCATTTCAATGAGCAGTTCTTC	CASSYGPHFNEQFF
-	TRBV7-9	-	TRBJ1-4	TGTGCCAGCAGCAACACTGGACAGTCAACTAATGAAAAACTGTTTTTT	CASSNTGQSTNEKLFF
few	TRBV27	TRBD1	TRBJ1-6	TGTGCCAGCAGTACTACAGGGGGCGCCTATAATTCACCCCTCCACTTT	CASSTTGGAYNSPLHF
many	TRBV2	-	TRBJ2-7	TGTGCCAGCAGTGAACTGTGGGTTGGCGCCTACGAGCAGTACTTC	CASSELWVGAYEQYF
-	TRBV12-3/TRBV12-4	TRBD2	TRBJ2-3	TGTGCCGGCAGTTTCCTGAGCGGGGGGGCCCCCGATACGCAGTATTTT	CAGSFLSGGAPDTQYF
few	TRBV5-5	TRBD1	TRBJ2-3	TGTGCCAGCAGCTTGAAACCAGGGGGCCCCACAGATACGCAGTATTTT	CASSLKPGGPTDTQYF